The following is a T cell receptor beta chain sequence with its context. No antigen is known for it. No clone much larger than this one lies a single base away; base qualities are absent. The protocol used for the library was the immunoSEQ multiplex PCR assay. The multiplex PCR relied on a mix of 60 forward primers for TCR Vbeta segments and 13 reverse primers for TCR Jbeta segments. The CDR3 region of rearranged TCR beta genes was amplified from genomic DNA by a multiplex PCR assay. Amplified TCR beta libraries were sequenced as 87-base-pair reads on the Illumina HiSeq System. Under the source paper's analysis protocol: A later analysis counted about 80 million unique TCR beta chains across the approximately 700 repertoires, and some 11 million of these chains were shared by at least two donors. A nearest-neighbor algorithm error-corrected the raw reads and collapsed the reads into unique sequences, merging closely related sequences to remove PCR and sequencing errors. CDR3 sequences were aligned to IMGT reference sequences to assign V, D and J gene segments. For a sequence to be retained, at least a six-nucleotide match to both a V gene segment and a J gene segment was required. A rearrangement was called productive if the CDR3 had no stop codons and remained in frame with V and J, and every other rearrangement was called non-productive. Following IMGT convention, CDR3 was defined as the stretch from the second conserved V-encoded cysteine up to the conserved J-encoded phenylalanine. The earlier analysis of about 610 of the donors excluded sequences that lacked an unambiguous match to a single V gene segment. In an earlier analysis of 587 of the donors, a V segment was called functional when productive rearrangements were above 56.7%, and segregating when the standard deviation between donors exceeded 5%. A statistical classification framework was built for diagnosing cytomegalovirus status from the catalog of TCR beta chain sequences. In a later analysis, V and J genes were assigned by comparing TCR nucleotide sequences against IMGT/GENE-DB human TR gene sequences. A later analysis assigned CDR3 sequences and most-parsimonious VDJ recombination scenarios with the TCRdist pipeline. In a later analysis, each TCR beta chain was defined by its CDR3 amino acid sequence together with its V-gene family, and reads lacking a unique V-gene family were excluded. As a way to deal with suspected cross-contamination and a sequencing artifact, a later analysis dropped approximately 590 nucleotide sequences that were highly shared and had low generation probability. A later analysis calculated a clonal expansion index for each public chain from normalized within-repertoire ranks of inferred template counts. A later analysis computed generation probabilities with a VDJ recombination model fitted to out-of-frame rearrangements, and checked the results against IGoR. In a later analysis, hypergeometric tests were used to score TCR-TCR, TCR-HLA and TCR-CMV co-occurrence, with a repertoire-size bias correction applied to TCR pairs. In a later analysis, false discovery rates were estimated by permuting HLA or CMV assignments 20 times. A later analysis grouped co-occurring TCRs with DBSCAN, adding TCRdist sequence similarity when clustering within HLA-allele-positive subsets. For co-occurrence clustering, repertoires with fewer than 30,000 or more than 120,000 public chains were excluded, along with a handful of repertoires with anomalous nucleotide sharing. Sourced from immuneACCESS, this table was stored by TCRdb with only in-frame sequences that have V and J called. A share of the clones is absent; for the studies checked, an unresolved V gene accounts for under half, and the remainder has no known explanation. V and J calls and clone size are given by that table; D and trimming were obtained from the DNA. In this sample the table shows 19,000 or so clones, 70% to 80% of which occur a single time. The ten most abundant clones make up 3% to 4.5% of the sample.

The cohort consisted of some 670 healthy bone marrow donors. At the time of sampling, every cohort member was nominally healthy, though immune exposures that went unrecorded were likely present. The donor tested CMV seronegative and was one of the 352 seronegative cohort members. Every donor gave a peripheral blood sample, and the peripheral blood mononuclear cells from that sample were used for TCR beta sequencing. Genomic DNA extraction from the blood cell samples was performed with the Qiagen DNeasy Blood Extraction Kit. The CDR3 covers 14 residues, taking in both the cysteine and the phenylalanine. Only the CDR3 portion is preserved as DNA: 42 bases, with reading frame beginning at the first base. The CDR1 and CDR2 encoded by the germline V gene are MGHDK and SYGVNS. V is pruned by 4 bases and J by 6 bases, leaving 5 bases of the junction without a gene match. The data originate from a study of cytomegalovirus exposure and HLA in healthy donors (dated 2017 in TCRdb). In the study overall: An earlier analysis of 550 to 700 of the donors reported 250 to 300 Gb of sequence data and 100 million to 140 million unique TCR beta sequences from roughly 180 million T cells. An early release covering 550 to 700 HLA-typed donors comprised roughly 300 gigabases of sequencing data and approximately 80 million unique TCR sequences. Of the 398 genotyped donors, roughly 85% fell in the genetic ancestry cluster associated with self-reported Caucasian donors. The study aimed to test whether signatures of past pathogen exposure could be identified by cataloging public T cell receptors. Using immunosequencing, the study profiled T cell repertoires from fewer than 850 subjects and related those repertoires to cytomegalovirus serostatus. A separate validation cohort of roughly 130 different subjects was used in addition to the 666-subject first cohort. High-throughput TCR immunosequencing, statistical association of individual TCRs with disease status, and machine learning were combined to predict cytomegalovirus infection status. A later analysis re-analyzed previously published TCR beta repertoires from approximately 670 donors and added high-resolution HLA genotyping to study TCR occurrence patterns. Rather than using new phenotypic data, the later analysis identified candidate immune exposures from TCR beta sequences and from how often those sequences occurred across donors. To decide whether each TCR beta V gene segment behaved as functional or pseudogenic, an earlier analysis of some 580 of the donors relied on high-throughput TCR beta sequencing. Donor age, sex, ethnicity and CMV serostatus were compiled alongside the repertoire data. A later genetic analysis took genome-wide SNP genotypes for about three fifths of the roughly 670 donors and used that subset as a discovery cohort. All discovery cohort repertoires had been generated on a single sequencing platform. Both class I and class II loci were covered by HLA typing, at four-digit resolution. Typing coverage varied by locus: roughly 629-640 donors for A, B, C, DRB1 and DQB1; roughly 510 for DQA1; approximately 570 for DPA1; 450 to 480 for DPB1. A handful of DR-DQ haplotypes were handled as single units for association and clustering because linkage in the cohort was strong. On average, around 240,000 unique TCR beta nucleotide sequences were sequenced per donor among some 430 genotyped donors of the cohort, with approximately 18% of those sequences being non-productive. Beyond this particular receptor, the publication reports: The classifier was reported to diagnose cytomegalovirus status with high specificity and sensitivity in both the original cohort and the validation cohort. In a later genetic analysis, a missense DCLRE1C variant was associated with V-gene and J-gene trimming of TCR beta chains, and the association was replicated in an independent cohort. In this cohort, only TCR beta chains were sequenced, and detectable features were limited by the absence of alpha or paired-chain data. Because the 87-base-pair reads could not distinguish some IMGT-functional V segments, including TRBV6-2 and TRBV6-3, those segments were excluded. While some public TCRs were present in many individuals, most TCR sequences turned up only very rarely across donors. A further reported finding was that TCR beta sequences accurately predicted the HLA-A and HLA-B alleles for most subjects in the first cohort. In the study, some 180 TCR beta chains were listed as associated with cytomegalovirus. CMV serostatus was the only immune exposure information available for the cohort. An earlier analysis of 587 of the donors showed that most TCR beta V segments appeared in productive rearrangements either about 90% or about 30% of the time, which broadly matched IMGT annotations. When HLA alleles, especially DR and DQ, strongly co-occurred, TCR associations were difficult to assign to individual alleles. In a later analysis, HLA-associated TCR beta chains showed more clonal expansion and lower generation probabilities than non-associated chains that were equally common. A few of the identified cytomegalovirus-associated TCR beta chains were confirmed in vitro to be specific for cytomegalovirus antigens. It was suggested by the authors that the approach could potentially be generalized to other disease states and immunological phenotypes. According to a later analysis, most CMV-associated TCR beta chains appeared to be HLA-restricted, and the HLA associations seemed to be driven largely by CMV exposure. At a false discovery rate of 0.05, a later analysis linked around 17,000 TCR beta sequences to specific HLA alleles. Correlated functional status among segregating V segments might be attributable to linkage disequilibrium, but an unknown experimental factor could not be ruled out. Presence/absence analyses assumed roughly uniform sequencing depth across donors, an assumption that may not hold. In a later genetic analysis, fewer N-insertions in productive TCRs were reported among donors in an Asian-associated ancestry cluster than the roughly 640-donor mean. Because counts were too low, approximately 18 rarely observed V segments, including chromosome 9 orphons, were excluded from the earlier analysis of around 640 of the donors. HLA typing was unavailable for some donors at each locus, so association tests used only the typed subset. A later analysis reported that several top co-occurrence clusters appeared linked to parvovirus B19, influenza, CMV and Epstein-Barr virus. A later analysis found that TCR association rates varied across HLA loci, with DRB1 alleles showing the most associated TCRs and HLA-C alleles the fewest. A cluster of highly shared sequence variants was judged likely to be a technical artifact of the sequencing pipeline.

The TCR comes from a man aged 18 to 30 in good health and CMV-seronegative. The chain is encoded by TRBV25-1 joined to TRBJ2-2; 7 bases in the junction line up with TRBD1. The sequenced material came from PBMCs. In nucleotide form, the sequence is TGTGCCAGCAGTGGTGGGACAGCTGCCGGGGAGCTGTTTTTT. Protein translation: CASSGGTAAGELFF.